This T cell receptor beta chain was obtained from a study of blood T cells in healthy people across ages. Overall study results and limits: Unsorted PBMC input precluded a conclusive naive versus antigen-experienced comparison.

Russia was home to the donors, healthy Caucasian individuals aged roughly 6 to 90. The amount of total RNA extracted per sample was at least 6 micrograms. For the second PCR, which ran for 7 to 11 cycles, a sample-barcoded 5' primer and a J-beta primer mix were used. Each cDNA molecule was tagged by a template-switch adaptor that had 12 random nucleotides. TCRdb processed the 5' RACE reads anew with MiXCR; each CDR3 protein has one entry. This sample has about 640,000 distinct CDR3 sequences; 58% occur once, and the top ten carry roughly 34%. With respect to this clonotype: Its antigen remains unknown.

Germline assignment: CDR1 ENHRY and CDR2 SYGVKD. This CDR3 contains 15 residues. The V and J ends lost 0 bases and 1 base respectively, with 9 bases between them. The V and J genes are TRBV10-3 and TRBJ2-5, with D possibly TRBD1 on 5 matching bases. Sequenced input: blood. This TCR was sampled from a man in his 60s in good health. This CDR3 reads CAISESKTAQETQYF. CDR3 nucleotides: TGTGCCATCAGTGAGTCGAAGACAGCCCAAGAGACCCAGTACTTC.